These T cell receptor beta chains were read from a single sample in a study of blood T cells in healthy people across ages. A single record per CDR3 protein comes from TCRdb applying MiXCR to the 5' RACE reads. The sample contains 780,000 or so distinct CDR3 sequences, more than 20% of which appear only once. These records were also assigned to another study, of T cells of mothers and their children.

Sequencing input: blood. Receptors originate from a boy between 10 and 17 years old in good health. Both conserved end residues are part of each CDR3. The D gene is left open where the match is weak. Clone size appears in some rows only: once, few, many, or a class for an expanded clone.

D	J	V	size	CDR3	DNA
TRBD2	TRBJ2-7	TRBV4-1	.	CASSQVASGRFEQYF	TGCGCCAGCAGCCAAGTAGCTAGCGGGAGGTTCGAGCAGTACTTC
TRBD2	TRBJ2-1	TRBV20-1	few	CSAGGSDNEQFF	TGCAGTGCCGGCGGGAGTGACAATGAGCAGTTCTTC
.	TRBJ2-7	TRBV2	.	CASSEEALTLYEQYF	TGTGCCAGCAGTGAGGAGGCGTTAACTCTCTACGAGCAGTACTTC
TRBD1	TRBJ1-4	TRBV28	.	CASSFSDRQNEKLFF	TGTGCCAGCAGTTTCTCGGACAGGCAGAATGAAAAACTGTTTTTT
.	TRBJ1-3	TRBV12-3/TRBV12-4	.	CASSLEGYSGNTIYF	TGTGCCAGCAGTTTAGAGGGCTACTCTGGAAACACCATATATTTT
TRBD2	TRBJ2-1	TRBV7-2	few	CASSLIRTSSNNEQFF	TGTGCCAGCAGCTTAATCCGGACTAGCAGTAACAATGAGCAGTTCTTC
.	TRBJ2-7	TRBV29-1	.	CSVGHLNEQYF	TGCAGCGTTGGGCACTTAAACGAGCAGTACTTC
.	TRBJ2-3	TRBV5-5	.	CASSLPRASTDTQYF	TGTGCCAGCAGCTTGCCGCGGGCTAGCACAGATACGCAGTATTTT
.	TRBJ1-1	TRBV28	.	CASSLWKNTEAFF	TGTGCCAGTAGTTTATGGAAGAACACTGAAGCTTTCTTT
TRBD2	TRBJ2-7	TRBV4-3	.	CASSQERGSYREQYF	TGCGCCAGCAGCCAAGAGCGGGGGAGCTATAGGGAGCAGTACTTC
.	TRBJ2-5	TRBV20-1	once	CSANILEEMETQYF	TGCAGTGCAAACATTCTAGAGGAGATGGAGACCCAGTACTTC
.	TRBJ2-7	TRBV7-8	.	CASSLGGVPYEQYF	TGTGCCAGCAGCTTAGGTGGGGTACCCTACGAGCAGTACTTC
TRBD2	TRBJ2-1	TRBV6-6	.	CASSYGSGGLYNEQFF	TGTGCCAGCAGTTACGGAAGCGGGGGCCTCTACAATGAGCAGTTCTTC
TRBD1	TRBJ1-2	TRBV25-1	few	CASSEMGTGNYGYTF	TGTGCCAGCAGCGAAATGGGGACAGGGAACTATGGCTACACCTTC
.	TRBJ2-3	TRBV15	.	CASRLAHTLLTDTQYF	TGTGCCTCCCGGCTAGCCCACACACTACTCACAGATACGCAGTATTTT
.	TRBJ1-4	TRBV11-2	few	CASSLGTRMISEKLFF	TGTGCCAGCAGCTTAGGCACAAGAATGATAAGCGAAAAACTGTTTTTT
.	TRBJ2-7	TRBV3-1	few	CASSRGYEGEQYF	TGTGCCAGCAGCCGAGGCTATGAGGGCGAGCAGTACTTC
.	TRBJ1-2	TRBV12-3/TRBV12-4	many	CASSLIGGLKGYTF	TGTGCCAGCAGTTTAATAGGGGGTTTGAAAGGCTACACCTTC
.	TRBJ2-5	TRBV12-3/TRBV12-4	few	CASSPGDVTQYF	TGTGCCAGCAGCCCCGGCGATGTGACCCAGTACTTC
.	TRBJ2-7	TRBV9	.	CASSVGGTTYEQYF	TGTGCCAGCAGCGTAGGCGGGACCACCTACGAGCAGTACTTC
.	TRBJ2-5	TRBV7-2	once	CDSSLGQGETQYF	TGTGACAGCAGCTTAGGGCAGGGAGAGACCCAGTACTTC
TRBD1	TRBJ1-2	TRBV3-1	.	CASSQVTGSSANYGYTF	TGTGCCAGCAGCCAAGTGACAGGGAGTTCTGCTAACTATGGCTACACCTTC
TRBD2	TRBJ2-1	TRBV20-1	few	CSATGTSGIRGNEQFF	TGCAGTGCTACCGGGACTAGCGGGATCCGAGGCAATGAGCAGTTCTTC
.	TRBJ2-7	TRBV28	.	CASSLFGVSSYEQYF	TGTGCCAGCAGTTTATTCGGGGTCAGCTCCTACGAGCAGTACTTC
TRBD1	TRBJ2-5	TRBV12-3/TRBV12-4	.	CASRSRGTGRIEETQYF	TGTGCCAGCAGATCAAGGGGGACAGGGAGGATCGAAGAGACCCAGTACTTC
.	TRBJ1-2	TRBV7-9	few	CASSLPAGENYGYTF	TGTGCCAGCAGCTTACCGGCCGGGGAAAACTATGGCTACACCTTC
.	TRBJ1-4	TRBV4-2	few	CASSQVLGQEQGKLFF	TGTGCCAGCAGCCAAGTACTGGGGCAGGAGCAAGGAAAACTGTTTTTT
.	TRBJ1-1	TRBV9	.	CASSVGSTDTEAFF	TGTGCCAGCAGCGTAGGAAGTACGGACACTGAAGCTTTCTTT
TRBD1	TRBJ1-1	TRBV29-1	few	CSVENRGGSTEAFF	TGCAGCGTGGAGAACAGGGGGGGATCCACTGAAGCTTTCTTT
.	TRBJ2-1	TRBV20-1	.	CSAIRGSDYNEQFF	TGCAGTGCCATCAGGGGTAGCGACTACAATGAGCAGTTCTTC
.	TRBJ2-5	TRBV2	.	CASSPGTLAGETQYF	TGTGCCAGCAGCCCCGGGACCCTCGCAGGTGAGACCCAGTACTTC
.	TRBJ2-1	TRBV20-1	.	CSPDRGGTNGQFF	TGCAGTCCCGACAGGGGAGGGACAAATGGGCAGTTCTTC
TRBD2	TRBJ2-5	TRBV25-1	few	CASSEWGGSETQYF	TGTGCCAGCAGTGAATGGGGAGGGTCCGAGACCCAGTACTTC
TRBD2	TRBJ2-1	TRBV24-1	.	CATSDYTGTSDEQFF	TGTGCCACCAGTGACTACACCGGGACTAGCGATGAGCAGTTCTTC
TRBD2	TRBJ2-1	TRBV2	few	CASSDFGTRSGEQFF	TGTGCCAGCAGTGATTTTGGGACTAGAAGTGGTGAGCAGTTCTTC
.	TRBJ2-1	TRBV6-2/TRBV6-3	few	CASTGSGASYNEQFF	TGTGCCAGCACGGGGTCGGGGGCGAGCTACAATGAGCAGTTCTTC
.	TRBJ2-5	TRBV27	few	CASQGLGETQYF	TGTGCCAGCCAGGGGCTAGGAGAGACCCAGTACTTC
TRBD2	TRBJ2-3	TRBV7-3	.	CASSPGTSETQYF	TGTGCCAGCAGCCCGGGGACTAGCGAAACGCAGTATTTT
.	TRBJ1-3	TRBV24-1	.	CATSDNQSSGNTIYF	TGTGCCACCAGTGACAACCAGAGCTCTGGAAACACCATATATTTT
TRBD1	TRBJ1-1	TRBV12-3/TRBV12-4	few	CASSLGQGKMDTEAFF	TGTGCCAGCAGCCTCGGACAGGGGAAAATGGACACTGAAGCTTTCTTT
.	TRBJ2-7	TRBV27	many	CASSLQGGYEQYF	TGTGCCAGCAGTTTACAGGGGGGCTACGAGCAGTACTTC
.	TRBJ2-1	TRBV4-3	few	CASSQGRDSYNEQFF	TGCGCCAGCAGCCAAGGACGTGACTCCTACAATGAGCAGTTCTTC
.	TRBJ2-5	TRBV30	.	CAWSRHEETQYF	TGTGCCTGGAGCCGACACGAAGAGACCCAGTACTTC
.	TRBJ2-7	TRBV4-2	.	CASSSRTDYYEQYF	TGTGCCAGCAGCAGCAGGACAGACTACTACGAGCAGTACTTC
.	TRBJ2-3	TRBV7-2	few	CASSLSYAGRYPTDTQYF	TGTGCCAGCAGCTTATCTTACGCGGGACGGTATCCTACAGATACGCAGTATTTT
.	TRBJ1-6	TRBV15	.	CATSRDSSKGPRVHF	TGTGCCACCAGCAGAGATTCTTCAAAGGGCCCCAGAGTCCACTTT
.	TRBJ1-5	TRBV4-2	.	CASSQEIEGYQPQHF	TGTGCCAGCAGCCAAGAGATCGAGGGGTATCAGCCCCAGCATTTT
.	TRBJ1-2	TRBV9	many	CASSVEAHPYYGYTF	TGTGCCAGCAGCGTAGAGGCGCACCCCTACTATGGCTACACCTTC
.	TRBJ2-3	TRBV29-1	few	CSVENPDTQYF	TGCAGCGTTGAAAATCCGGATACGCAGTATTTT
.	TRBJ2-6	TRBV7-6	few	CASSLVSEVSGANVLTF	TGTGCCAGCAGCTTAGTATCGGAGGTCTCTGGGGCCAACGTCCTGACTTTC
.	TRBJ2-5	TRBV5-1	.	CASSGRTGLDQETQYF	TGCGCCAGCAGCGGGAGGACAGGATTGGACCAAGAGACCCAGTACTTC
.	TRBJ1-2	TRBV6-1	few	CASSDGRANYGYTF	TGTGCCAGCAGTGATGGCAGGGCAAACTATGGCTACACCTTC
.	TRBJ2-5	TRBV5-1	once	CASNQGLNQETQYF	TGCGCCAGCAACCAGGGACTGAACCAAGAGACCCAGTACTTC
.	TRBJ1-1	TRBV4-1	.	CASSPVYQSLNTEAFF	TGCGCCAGCAGCCCAGTGTATCAGTCGCTGAACACTGAAGCTTTCTTT
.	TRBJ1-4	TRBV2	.	CASSPSPVGELFF	TGTGCCAGCAGTCCTAGTCCGGTTGGGGAACTGTTTTTT
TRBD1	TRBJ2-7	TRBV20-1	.	CSARSGTVSYEQYF	TGCAGTGCTAGATCCGGGACAGTTTCCTACGAGCAGTACTTC
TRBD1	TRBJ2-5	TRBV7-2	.	CASSLGTGSGETQYF	TGTGCCAGCAGCTTAGGGACAGGGTCCGGGGAGACCCAGTACTTC
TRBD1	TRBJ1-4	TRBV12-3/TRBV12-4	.	CASSYRTGEGEKLFF	TGTGCCAGCAGTTACCGGACAGGGGAAGGAGAAAAACTGTTTTTT
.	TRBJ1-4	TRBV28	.	CASRNRAELFWEKLFF	TGTGCCAGCAGAAATCGGGCAGAACTTTTTTGGGAAAAACTGTTTTTT
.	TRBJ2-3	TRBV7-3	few	CASSLAVSTDTQYF	TGTGCCAGCAGCTTAGCAGTCTCCACAGATACGCAGTATTTT